This T cell receptor (beta chain) emerged from a study of sequential checkpoint blockade in melanoma. Overall study context: TCRbeta immunosequencing was performed on DNA from roughly 99 pretreatment melanoma tumor samples. Twenty-two patients had tumor biopsies before treatment and at week 13.

Only in-frame clones appear in the TCRdb table, and some are missing; sequencing was by immunoSEQ multiplex PCR. The top ten clones hold about 5.8% of a sample with over 10,000 clones, 21% of them seen once. Sample treatment: randomized to nivolumab then ipilimumab (arm A) or the reverse (arm B). J was trimmed by 2 bases and V by 3 bases; bases with no gene match: 2. This CDR3 region has 14 residues. Germline V gene data show CDR1 as KGHSH and CDR2 as LQKENI. The sequences come from tumor tissue (inferred from file names), collected from a patient given nivolumab and ipilimumab in sequence. This clonotype was sampled from a human donor with melanoma. The chain couples TRBV18 to TRBJ2-5, with 8 bases aligning to TRBD2. CDR3 nucleotide sequence: TGTGCCAGCTCACCCGCGGGGGGTCAAGAGACCCAGTACTTC. This translates into CASSPAGGQETQYF.